This TCR beta chain was captured by sequencing in a study of T-cell reconstitution after alpha-beta-depleted transplantation in children. Findings of the study overall: Recipient T cells and thymic progenitors that survived gave rise to the high TCRbeta diversity observed at day 60 in some patients. Reportedly, roughly two months post-transplant, alpha-beta T cells arose from several hundred expanded graft clones. When one year had passed after transplant, most T-cell counts and diversity came from newly produced T cells.

The TCRbeta library was prepared with unique molecular identifiers. TCRdb re-derived calls from the PCR reads in MiXCR, one entry per CDR3 protein. The data hold over 400,000 distinct CDR3 sequences, with roughly 43% observed a single time. CDR1 is SGHVS and CDR2 is FQNEAQ in the germline V gene. J gave up 3 bases and V 4 bases, and 2 bases lay outside the gene matches. The CDR3 spans 14 residues. This clonotype was detected ten times or more. Its antigen remains unknown. The input for sequencing was PBMCs, taken before TCRalphabeta/CD19-depleted stem cell transplant. The clonotype was recovered from a girl aged 2 to 10 with aplastic anemia, due to receive a stem cell transplant. The V call is TRBV7-8, the J call TRBJ2-7; 11 bases are a match to TRBD2. The CDR3 DNA follows: TGTGCCAGCAGCTCGACTAGCGGGATCTACGAGCAGTACTTC. Amino acid sequence: CASSSTSGIYEQYF.